The 15 T cell receptor beta chains below come from one sample, sequenced in a study of blood T cells in healthy people across ages. PCR was performed a second time for roughly 6 to 12 cycles using a sample-barcoded 5' primer and a J-beta primer mix. TCRdb re-derived calls from the 5' RACE reads in MiXCR, one entry per CDR3 protein. This table holds 1.5 million to 1.9 million distinct CDR3 sequences, approximately 39% found once. Sequenced sample: blood. The source of these receptors is a woman aged 18-30 years in good health.

This clonotype appeared a few times. The V and J genes are TRBV27 and TRBJ1-6; D perhaps matches TRBD1 (5 bases). Deletions cut 3 bases from V and 4 bases from J, with 13 bases between. The CDR3 is 16 residues long. Per the germline V gene, CDR1 is MNHEY and CDR2 is SMNVEV (reference sequence). The CDR3 reads CASSFRAGNYNSPLHF. In DNA, the CDR3 is TGTGCCAGCAGTTTCAGGGCGGGGAATTATAATTCACCCCTCCACTTT.

The genes are TRBV12-3 or TRBV12-4 and TRBJ2-3; the D is unclear. V was shortened by 1 base and J by 0 bases, with 8 bases between the two germline ends. This CDR3 is 15 amino acids long. For the CDR3, the DNA is TGTGCCAGCAGTTTAGGAGGCTTTAGCACAGATACGCAGTATTTT. Residues: CASSLGGFSTDTQYF.

V is TRBV5-4 and J is TRBJ2-1; 8 nucleotides line up with TRBD2. The J call may be in error: the DNA end matches TRBJ2-7 better. CDR1 is SGHNT, CDR2 YYREEE, per germline (reference sequence). The CDR3 consists of 16 residues. The CDR3 reads CASSSTELAAYNEQYF. CDR3 coding DNA: TGTGCCAGCAGCTCAACCGAACTAGCGGCCTACAATGAGCAGTACTTC.

This clonotype turned up a few times. V gene TRBV4-3 combines with J gene TRBJ1-2, with 7 bases aligning to TRBD1. Germline values: CDR1 LGHNA, CDR2 YSLEER. The CDR3 runs 14 residues. After removal of 1 base from V and 4 bases from J, the junction contained 3 bases not matched to a gene. CDR3 in amino acids: CASSQADRSYGYTF. DNA for the CDR3: TGCGCCAGCAGCCAAGCGGACAGGAGCTATGGCTACACCTTC.

The J gene is TRBJ2-7, the V gene TRBV7-2; 9 bases line up with TRBD2. Germline CDR1 and CDR2: SGHTA and FQGNSA. J was trimmed by 0 bases and V by 1 base; bases with no gene match: 10. The length of the CDR3 is 18 residues. The CDR3 nucleotides are TGTGCCAGCAGCTTAGTAGGGGGGGGACTAGCCTTCTCCTACGAGCAGTACTTC. This sequence encodes CASSLVGGGLAFSYEQYF.

This clonotype was seen repeatedly, ten times or more. The chain couples TRBV10-3 to TRBJ2-7; TRBD2 aligns across 10 bases. This CDR3 has 16 amino acids. Germline V lookup: CDR1 ENHRY, CDR2 SYGVKD. Losses at the gene ends were 0 bases for V and 4 bases for J; bases not matched to a gene: 6. CDR3 in DNA: TGTGCCATCAGTGAGTCGGTTTCTAGCGGGAGTTACGAGCAGTACTTC. The encoded protein is CAISESVSSGSYEQYF.

The gene calls are TRBV12-3 or TRBV12-4 and TRBJ2-7; D may be TRBD2 (6 bases). The CDR3 consists of 19 residues. V shed 2 bases and J shed 0 bases, with 23 bases lying between them. CDR3 DNA: TGTGCCAGCAGTTTAAGGGCCTTGTGGGGACGGGAGAACTCCTACGAGCAGTACTTC. As protein: CASSLRALWGRENSYEQYF.

CDR3 loop: CASSWGQATNEKLFF. The CDR3 nucleotides read TGCGCCAGCAGCTGGGGACAGGCAACTAATGAAAAACTGTTTTTT. The chain couples TRBV5-1 to TRBJ1-4, with TRBD1 matching 8 bases. V was pared by 3 bases and J by 0 bases, with 1 base of the junction left unmatched. The length of the CDR3 is 15 residues. Germline CDR1 and CDR2: SGHRS and YFSETQ.

This chain connects TRBV12-3 or TRBV12-4 to TRBJ1-6; D not resolved. The ends were cut back, 0 bases at V and 8 bases at J, with 8 bases in the middle. The CDR3 covers 14 residues. CDR3 DNA: TGTGCCAGCAGTTTAGCAGGGTGGCATTCACCCCTCCACTTT. Its protein product is CASSLAGWHSPLHF.

This chain joins TRBV3-1 and TRBJ1-1; 7 bases map to TRBD1. The germline V gene has CDR1 LGHDT and CDR2 YNNKEL (reference sequence). The V and J ends lost 4 bases and 8 bases, in that order; junction bases with no gene match: 7. CDR3 length equals 13 residues. In DNA form, the CDR3 reads TGTGCCAGCAGCCGACGTGGGACAGACGAAGCTTTCTTT. This gives the protein CASSRRGTDEAFF.

The V and J genes are TRBV20-1 and TRBJ1-1; no reliable D call. V dropped 5 bases and J dropped 0 bases, with 13 bases sitting between them. Germline V gene sequence: CDR1 DFQATT, CDR2 SNEGSKA (reference sequence). This CDR3 spans 14 amino acids. The CDR3 nucleotides read TGCAGTGCTGGAGGAGGGCAGATGAACACTGAAGCTTTCTTT. It translates to CSAGGGQMNTEAFF.

The chain couples TRBV7-2 to TRBJ2-4; 10 bases align to TRBD2. Matching the DNA end better, TRBJ2-7 makes the J call doubtful. The length of the CDR3 is 16 residues. Germline CDR1 reads SGHTA; CDR2 reads FQGNSA. CDR3 residues: CASSLRTSGVTYEQYF. CDR3 DNA: TGTGCCAGCAGCCTCCGGACTAGCGGTGTGACCTACGAGCAGTACTTC.

About this clonotype: A junction boundary mismatches the germline segment, possibly from a read error. This chain links TRBV9 with TRBJ2-3, with TRBD1 identical over 7 bases. Germline CDR1 reads SGDLS; CDR2 reads YYNGEE. CDR3 length: 19 amino acids. CDR3 nucleotides: TGTGCCAGCAGCTTCAGGGGGACCCCTCGGTGGGCCAGCACAGATACACAGTATTTT. It codes for CASSFRGTPRWASTDTQYF. The variable domain in full, completed from reference TRBV9 and TRBJ2-3, reads DSGVTQTPKHLITATGQRVTLRCSPRSGDLSVYWYQQSLDQGLQFLIQYYNGEERAKGNILERFSAQQFPDLHSELNLSSLELGDSALYFCASSFRGTPRWASTDTQYFGPGTRLTVL.

The chain carries TRBV30 and TRBJ1-4; D ambiguous. Looked up from germline, CDR1 is GTSNPN and CDR2 is SVGIG (reference sequence). The CDR3 length is 12 residues. Trimming removed 5 bases at V and 7 bases at J, with 11 bases between. In DNA, the CDR3 is TGTGCCTGGGCCGACCGGGGTGAAAAACTGTTTTTT. This translates into CAWADRGEKLFF. Together with reference TRBV30 and TRBJ1-4, the CDR3 gives the full variable domain: SQTIHQWPATLVQPVGSPLSLECTVEGTSNPNLYWYRQAAGRGLQLLFYSVGIGQISSEVPQNLSASRPQDRQFILSSKKLLLSDSGFYLCAWADRGEKLFFGSGTQLSVL.

This clonotype appeared a few times. V gene TRBV6-5 combines with J gene TRBJ2-1; D not resolved. CDR3 length equals 11 residues. Deletions cut 8 bases from V and 9 bases from J, with 11 bases between. Germline loops: CDR1 MNHEY, CDR2 SVGAGI. CDR3 sequence (DNA): TGTGCCAGCCGGCGCGACGGTGAGCAGTTCTTC. Residues: CASRRDGEQFF.